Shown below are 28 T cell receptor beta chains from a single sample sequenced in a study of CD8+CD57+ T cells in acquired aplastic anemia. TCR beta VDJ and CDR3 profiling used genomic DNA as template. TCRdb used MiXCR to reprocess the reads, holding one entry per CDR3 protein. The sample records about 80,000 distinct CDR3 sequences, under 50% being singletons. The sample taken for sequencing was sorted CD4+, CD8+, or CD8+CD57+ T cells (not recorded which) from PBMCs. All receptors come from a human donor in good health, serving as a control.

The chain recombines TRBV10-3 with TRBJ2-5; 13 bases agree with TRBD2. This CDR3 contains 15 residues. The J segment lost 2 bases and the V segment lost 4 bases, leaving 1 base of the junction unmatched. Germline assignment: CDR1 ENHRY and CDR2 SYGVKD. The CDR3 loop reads CAISAGLAGQETQYF. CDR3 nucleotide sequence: TGTGCCATCAGTGCGGGACTAGCGGGGCAAGAGACCCAGTACTTC.

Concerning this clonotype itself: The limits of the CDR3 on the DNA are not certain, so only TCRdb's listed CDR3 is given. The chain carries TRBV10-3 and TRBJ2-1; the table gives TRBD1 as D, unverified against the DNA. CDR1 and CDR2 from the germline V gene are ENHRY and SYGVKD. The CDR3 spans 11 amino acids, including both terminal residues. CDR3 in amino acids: CAVGLGTEGFF.

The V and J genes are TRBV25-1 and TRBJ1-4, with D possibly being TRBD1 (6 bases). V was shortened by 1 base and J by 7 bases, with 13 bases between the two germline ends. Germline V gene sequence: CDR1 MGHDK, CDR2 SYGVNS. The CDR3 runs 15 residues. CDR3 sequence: CASSEWVGGGEKLFF. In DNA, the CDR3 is TGTGCCAGCAGTGAATGGGTAGGGGGAGGTGAAAAACTGTTTTTT.

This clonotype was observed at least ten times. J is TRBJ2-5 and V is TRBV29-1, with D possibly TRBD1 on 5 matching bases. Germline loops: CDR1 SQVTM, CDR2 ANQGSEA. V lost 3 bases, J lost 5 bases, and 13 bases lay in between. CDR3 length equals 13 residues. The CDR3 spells CSVDRDVGETQYF. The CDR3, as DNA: TGCAGCGTTGACAGGGATGTTGGTGAGACCCAGTACTTC. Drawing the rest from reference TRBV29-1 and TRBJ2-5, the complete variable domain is SAVISQKPSRDICQRGTSLTIQCQVDSQVTMMFWYRQQPGQSLTLIATANQGSEATYESGFVIDKFPISRPNLTFSTLTVSNMSPEDSSIYLCSVDRDVGETQYFGPGTRLLVL.

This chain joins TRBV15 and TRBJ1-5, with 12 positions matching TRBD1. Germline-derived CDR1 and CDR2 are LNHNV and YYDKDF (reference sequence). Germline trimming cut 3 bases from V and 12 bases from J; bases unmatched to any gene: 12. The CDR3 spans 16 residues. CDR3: CATSSKPGQGASFQHF. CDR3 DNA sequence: TGTGCCACCAGCAGCAAGCCGGGACAGGGGGCGAGCTTCCAGCATTTT. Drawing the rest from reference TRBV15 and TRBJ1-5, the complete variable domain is DAMVIQNPRYQVTQFGKPVTLSCSQTLNHNVMYWYQQKSSQAPKLLFHYYDKDFNNEADTPDNFQSRRPNTSFCFLDIRSPGLGDTAMYLCATSSKPGQGASFQHFGDGTRLSIL.

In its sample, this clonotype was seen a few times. CDR3 DNA: TGTGCCAGCAGTGAAGTTTGGAGCTCCTACAATGAGCAGTTCTTC. This sequence encodes CASSEVWSSYNEQFF. The rearrangement joins TRBV6-1 to TRBJ2-1; D unresolved. The germline gives CDR1 MNHNS, CDR2 SASEGT. Trimming removed 1 base at V and 0 bases at J, with 7 bases between. The CDR3 is made up of 15 amino acids.

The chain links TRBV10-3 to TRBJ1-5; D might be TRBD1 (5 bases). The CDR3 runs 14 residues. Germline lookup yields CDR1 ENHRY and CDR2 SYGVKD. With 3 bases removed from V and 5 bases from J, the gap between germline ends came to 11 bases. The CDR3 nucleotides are TGTGCCATCAGTGACCGCCAGGGAGATCAGCCCCAGCATTTT. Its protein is CAISDRQGDQPQHF.

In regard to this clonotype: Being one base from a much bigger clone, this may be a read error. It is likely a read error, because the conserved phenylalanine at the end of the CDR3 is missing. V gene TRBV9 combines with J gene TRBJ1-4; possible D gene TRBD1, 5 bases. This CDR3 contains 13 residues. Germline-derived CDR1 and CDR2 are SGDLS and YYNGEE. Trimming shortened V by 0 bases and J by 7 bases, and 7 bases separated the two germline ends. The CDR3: CASSVGGGEKLFL. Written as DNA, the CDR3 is TGTGCCAGCAGCGTAGGCGGGGGTGAAAAACTGTTTCTT.

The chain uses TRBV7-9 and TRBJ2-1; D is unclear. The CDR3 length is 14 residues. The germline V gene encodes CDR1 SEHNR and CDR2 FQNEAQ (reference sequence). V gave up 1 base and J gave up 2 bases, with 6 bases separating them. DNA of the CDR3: TGTGCCAGCAGCTTAGAGGGCCCCTACAATGAGCAGTTCTTC. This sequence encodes CASSLEGPYNEQFF.

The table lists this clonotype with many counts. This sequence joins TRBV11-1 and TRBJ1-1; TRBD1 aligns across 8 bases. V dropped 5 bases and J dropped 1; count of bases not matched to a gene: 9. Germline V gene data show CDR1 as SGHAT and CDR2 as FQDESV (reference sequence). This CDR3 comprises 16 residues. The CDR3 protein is CASSRGQGGRNTEAFF. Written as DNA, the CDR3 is TGTGCCAGCAGCCGTGGACAGGGCGGAAGGAACACTGAAGCTTTCTTT.

The CDR3 DNA is TGTGCCTGGTCCCTAAACACTGAAGCTTTCTTT. It translates to CAWSLNTEAFF. J is TRBJ1-1 and V is TRBV30; D gene ambiguous. The V and J ends lost 5 bases and 2 bases respectively, with 6 bases between them. The CDR3 has 11 amino acids. The germline V gene encodes CDR1 GTSNPN and CDR2 SVGIG (reference sequence). Variable domain in full (rest from reference TRBV30 and TRBJ1-1): SQTIHQWPATLVQPVGSPLSLECTVEGTSNPNLYWYRQAAGRGLQLLFYSVGIGQISSEVPQNLSASRPQDRQFILSSKKLLLSDSGFYLCAWSLNTEAFFGQGTRLTVV.

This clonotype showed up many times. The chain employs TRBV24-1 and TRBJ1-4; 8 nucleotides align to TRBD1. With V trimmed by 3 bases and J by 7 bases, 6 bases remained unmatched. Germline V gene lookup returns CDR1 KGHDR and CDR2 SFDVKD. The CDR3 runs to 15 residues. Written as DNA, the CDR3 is TGTGCCACCAGTGATCCTCAGGGGGCGGTTGAAAAACTGTTTTTT. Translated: CATSDPQGAVEKLFF.

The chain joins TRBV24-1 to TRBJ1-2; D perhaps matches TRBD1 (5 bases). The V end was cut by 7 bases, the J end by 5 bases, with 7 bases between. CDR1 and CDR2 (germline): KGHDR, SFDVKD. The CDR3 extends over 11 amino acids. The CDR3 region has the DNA TGTGCCACCAGCGCAGGGTATGGCTACACCTTC. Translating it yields CATSAGYGYTF.

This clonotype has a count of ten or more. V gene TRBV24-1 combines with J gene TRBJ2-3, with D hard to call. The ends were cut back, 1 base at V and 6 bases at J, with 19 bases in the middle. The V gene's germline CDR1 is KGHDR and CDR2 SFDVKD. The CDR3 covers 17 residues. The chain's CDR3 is CATSDLSSAADSDTQYF. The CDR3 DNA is TGTGCCACCAGTGATTTATCGTCGGCCGCGGATAGTGATACGCAGTATTTT.

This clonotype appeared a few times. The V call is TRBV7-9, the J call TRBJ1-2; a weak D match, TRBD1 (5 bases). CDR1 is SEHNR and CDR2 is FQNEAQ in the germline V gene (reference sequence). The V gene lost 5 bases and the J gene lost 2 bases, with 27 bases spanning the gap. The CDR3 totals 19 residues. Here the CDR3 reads CASSNGVSIRGEANYGYTF. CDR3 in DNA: TGTGCCAGCAGCAATGGCGTATCTATCCGGGGGGAGGCAAACTATGGCTACACCTTC.

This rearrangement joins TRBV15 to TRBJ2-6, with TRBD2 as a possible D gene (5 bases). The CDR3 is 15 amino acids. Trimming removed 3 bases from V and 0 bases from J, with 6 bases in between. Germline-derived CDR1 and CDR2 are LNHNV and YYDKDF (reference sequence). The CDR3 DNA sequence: TGTGCCACCAGCAGCCGGGGCTCTGGGGCCAACGTCCTGACTTTC. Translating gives CATSSRGSGANVLTF. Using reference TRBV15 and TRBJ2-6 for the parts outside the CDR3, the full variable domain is DAMVIQNPRYQVTQFGKPVTLSCSQTLNHNVMYWYQQKSSQAPKLLFHYYDKDFNNEADTPDNFQSRRPNTSFCFLDIRSPGLGDTAMYLCATSSRGSGANVLTFGAGSRLTVL.

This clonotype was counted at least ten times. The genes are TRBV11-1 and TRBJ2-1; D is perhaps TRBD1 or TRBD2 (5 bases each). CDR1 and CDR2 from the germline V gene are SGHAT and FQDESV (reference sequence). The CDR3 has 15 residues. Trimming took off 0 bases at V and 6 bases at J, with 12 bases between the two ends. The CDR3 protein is CASSLAVGPTNEQFF. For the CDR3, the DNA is TGTGCCAGCAGCTTAGCGGTGGGACCCACCAATGAGCAGTTCTTC.

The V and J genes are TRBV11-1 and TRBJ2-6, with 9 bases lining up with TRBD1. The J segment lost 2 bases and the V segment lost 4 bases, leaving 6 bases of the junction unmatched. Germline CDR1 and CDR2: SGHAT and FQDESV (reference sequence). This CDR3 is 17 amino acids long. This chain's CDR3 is CASSSGQGTPGANVLTF. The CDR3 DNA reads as TGTGCCAGCAGCTCGGGACAGGGCACCCCTGGGGCCAACGTCCTGACTTTC.

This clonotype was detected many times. CDR3 sequence: CASSVGQGSYEQYF. CDR3 nucleotides: TGTGCCAGTAGTGTGGGACAGGGGTCCTACGAGCAGTACTTC. V is TRBV19 and J is TRBJ2-7, with TRBD1 matching 10 bases. Trimming took 5 bases from V and 1 from J; bases not matched to a gene: 2. Germline values: CDR1 LNHDA, CDR2 SQIVND (reference sequence). The CDR3 spans 14 residues.

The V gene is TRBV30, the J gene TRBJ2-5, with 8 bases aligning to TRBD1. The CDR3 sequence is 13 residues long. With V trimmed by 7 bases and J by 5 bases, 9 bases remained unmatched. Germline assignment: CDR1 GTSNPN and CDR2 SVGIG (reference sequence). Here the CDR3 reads CASSSGGVETQYF. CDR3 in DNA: TGTGCCTCTTCATCAGGGGGCGTGGAGACCCAGTACTTC.

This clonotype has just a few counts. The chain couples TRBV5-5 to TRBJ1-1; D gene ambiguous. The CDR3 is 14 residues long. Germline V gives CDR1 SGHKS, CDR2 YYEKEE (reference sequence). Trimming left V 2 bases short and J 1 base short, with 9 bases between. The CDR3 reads CASSFSLGNTEAFF. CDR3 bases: TGTGCCAGCAGCTTCTCACTAGGGAACACTGAAGCTTTCTTT.

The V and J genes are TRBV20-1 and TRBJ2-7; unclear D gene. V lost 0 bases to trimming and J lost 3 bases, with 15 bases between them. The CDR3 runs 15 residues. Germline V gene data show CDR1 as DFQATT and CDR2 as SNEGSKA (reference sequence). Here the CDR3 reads CSAREGSRLFYEQYF. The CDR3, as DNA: TGCAGTGCTAGAGAAGGGTCCCGTCTTTTCTACGAGCAGTACTTC.

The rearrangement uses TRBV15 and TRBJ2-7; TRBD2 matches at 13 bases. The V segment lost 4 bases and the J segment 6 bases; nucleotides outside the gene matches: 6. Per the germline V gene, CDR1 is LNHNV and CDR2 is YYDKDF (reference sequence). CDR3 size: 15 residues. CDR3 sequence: CATSIGGLAGLEQYF. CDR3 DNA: TGTGCCACCAGCATAGGGGGACTAGCGGGACTCGAGCAGTACTTC.

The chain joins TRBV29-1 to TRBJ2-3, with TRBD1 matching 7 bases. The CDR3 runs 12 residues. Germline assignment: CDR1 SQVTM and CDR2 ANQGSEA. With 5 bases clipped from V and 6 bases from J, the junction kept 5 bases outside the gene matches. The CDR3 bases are TGCAGCGTTCGACAGGGAATGGATACGCAGTATTTT. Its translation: CSVRQGMDTQYF.

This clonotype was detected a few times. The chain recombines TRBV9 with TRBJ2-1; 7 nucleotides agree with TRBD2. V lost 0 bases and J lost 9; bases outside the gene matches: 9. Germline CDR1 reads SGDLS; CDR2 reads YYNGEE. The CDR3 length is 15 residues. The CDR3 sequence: CASSVEGGGLTEQFF. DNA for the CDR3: TGTGCCAGCAGCGTAGAAGGCGGGGGTCTCACTGAGCAGTTCTTC. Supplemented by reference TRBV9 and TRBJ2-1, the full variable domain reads DSGVTQTPKHLITATGQRVTLRCSPRSGDLSVYWYQQSLDQGLQFLIQYYNGEERAKGNILERFSAQQFPDLHSELNLSSLELGDSALYFCASSVEGGGLTEQFFGPGTRLTVL.

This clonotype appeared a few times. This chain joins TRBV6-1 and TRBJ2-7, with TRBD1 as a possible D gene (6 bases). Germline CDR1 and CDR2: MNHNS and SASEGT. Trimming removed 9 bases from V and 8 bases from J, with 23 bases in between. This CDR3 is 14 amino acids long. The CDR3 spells CASLKSRGLHKQYF. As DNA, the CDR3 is TGTGCCAGTCTAAAAAGCAGGGGCCTCCACAAGCAGTACTTC.

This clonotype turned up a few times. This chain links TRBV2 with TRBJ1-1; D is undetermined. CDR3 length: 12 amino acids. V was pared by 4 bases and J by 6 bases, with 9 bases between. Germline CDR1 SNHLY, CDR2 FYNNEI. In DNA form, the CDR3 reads TGTGCCAGCAGTGGAGCGGGTGCTGAAGCTTTCTTT. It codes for CASSGAGAEAFF.

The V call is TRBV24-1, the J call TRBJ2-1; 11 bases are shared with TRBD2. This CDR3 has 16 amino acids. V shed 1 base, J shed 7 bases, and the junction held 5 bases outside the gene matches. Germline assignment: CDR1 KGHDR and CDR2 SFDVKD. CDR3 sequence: CATSDFVAGGFNEQFF. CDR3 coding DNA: TGTGCCACCAGTGATTTCGTAGCGGGAGGGTTTAATGAGCAGTTCTTC.